Listed below are T cell receptor beta chains from one sample, sequenced in a study of T cell repertoires in cytomegalovirus infection. For these TCRs, the target antigens are not known. TCRdb re-called the reads through MiXCR, storing one row per CDR3 protein. Seen here are approximately 150,000 distinct CDR3 sequences, approximately 21% observed once, and the top ten hold 20% to 30%. The sample in question was CD8+ T cells from cultured PBMCs, obtained from culture after CMV antigen stimulation. These receptor sequences come from a human donor in good health (CMV status not recorded). Some clones in this sample may be carry-over from other donors' samples. CDR3s leave out the opening cysteine and the closing phenylalanine or tryptophan. D genes are given only for firm matches.

TRBJ2-1	TRBV7-8	.	ASSSPGAYNEQF
TRBJ1-4	TRBV7-8	TRBD1	ASSPTGGTNEKLF
TRBJ1-2	TRBV6-1	TRBD1	ASSGKTGDDYGYT
TRBJ1-2	TRBV7-8	TRBD1	ASSSAGSRQGSYGYT
TRBJ1-5	TRBV7-9	.	ASSLEVSRGSQPQH
TRBJ2-1	TRBV12-3/TRBV12-4	.	ASSLAATGPYNEQF
TRBJ1-6	TRBV7-2	.	ASSWDTYNSPLH
TRBJ1-1	TRBV10-3	TRBD1	ASRQGQGEAF
TRBJ2-4	TRBV7-9	.	ASSPSDSGIKNIQY
TRBJ2-3	TRBV4-1	.	ASSQEQADSTDTQY
TRBJ1-5	TRBV7-9	.	ASSLSSAGGNQPQH
TRBJ1-4	TRBV7-2	TRBD1	ASSLAYTFRTGEDEKLF
TRBJ1-6	TRBV14	.	ASSKTQIQRSYNSPLH
TRBJ2-1	TRBV24-1	TRBD2	ATSDGGLAGGILYNEQF
TRBJ2-3	TRBV3-1	.	ASSQGSEYTDTQY
TRBJ1-5	TRBV12-5	TRBD1	ASGSTIQTGGLSNQPQH